This paragraph covers one T cell receptor (beta chain) sequence. No base qualities exist here, and no much larger clone lies one base off it. TCR-alpha and TCR-beta chains were sequenced unpaired, so chain pairing information was not available. The immunoSEQ multiplex PCR assay was used to generate TCR libraries, with TCR-beta and/or TCR-alpha/delta assays applied to each sample. The amplified TCR libraries were sequenced on the Illumina high-throughput platform. In the paper's pipeline: Clustering and dimensionality reduction were performed using pairwise TCRdist distances among GMM-specific receptors from ex vivo sorted or in vitro expanded T cells. Sequence motifs defined by gene usage and CDR3 content were checked for enrichment by comparing tetramer-positive and tetramer-negative populations. The clones in this table, taken by TCRdb from immuneACCESS, are in-frame only. Not every clone is retained; where verified, under half of the shortfall comes from an unresolved V gene, and the cause of the rest is unknown. That table is the source of V, J and clone size, and D and trimming were worked out from the DNA. The sample data list tens of thousands of clones, and roughly 91% of these were observed just once. Together, the top ten hold approximately 2% of the sample.

The sample comes from a study of T cells in tuberculosis (dated by TCRdb to 2016 to 2019). Broadly, across the study: To characterize T cells specific for the mycobacterial lipid antigen glucose monomycolate (GMM), the study used CD1B tetramers together with high-throughput TCR immunosequencing. Findings and caveats that apply to the study as a whole: T cells that bind the CD1B-GMM tetramer with low affinity may have been missed by the stringent sort gate.

The germline V gene specifies SGHVS as CDR1 and FQNEAQ as CDR2. Its CDR3 holds 16 amino acids, cysteine through phenylalanine. The sequence is cut down to CDR3 DNA, 48 bases in frame from base 1. V has 3 bases trimmed and J has 8 bases trimmed; junction bases matching no gene number 11. PBMC were thawed, rested overnight, stained with GMM-loaded CD1B tetramer, a Live/Dead dye and anti-CD3, and then sorted on a FACS Aria II. C32 glucose monomycolate purified from Rhodococcus equi was loaded onto CD1B tetramers. Before cryopreservation, the PBMC used for tetramer sorting had been depleted of CD14-expressing monocytes for a separate study. Approximately 99,000 tetramer-negative cells were sorted from each donor and analyzed alongside the tetramer-positive cells. GMM-loaded CD1B tetramers were used to sort antigen-specific T cells from four healthy South African adults.

The sequenced sample consisted of CD1b-GMM tetramer-negative cells sorted from PBMCs. This specimen's cell subset or site label, interpreted: T cells not binding CD1B-GMM tetramer, sorted from same donor. The receptor was derived from an adult woman with latent tuberculosis. The sequence links TRBV7-8 to TRBJ1-4; 8 nucleotides in the junction match TRBD1. The CDR3 in this case is CASSFSRGPVGEKLFF. The bases are TGTGCCAGCAGCTTCTCCAGGGGGCCAGTTGGAGAAAAACTGTTTTTT.